What follows describes a single T cell receptor (beta chain). TCRdb's table, derived via immunoSEQ multiplex PCR, lists solely in-frame clones and lacks some. Altogether 25,000 to 35,000 clones are present, around three quarters being singletons, with the ten largest covering 5.5% to 7.5%. CDR3 length: 15 amino acids. V was pared by 0 bases and J by 3 bases, with 11 bases between. Germline CDR1 GTSNPN, CDR2 SVGIG (reference sequence). This sample stems from a study of Siglec-9 on CD8 T cells in melanoma. This chain uses TRBV30 with TRBJ2-2, with D perhaps matching TRBD1 (6 bases). The sequence was obtained from a human donor in good health. The sequencing input was Siglec-9- CD8+ T cells sorted from blood. Written as DNA, the CDR3 is TGTGCCTGGAGTGTACAGGGAAGGGACACCGGGGAGCTGTTTTTT. Encoded protein: CAWSVQGRDTGELFF. Together with reference TRBV30 and TRBJ2-2, the CDR3 gives the full variable domain: SQTIHQWPATLVQPVGSPLSLECTVEGTSNPNLYWYRQAAGRGLQLLFYSVGIGQISSEVPQNLSASRPQDRQFILSSKKLLLSDSGFYLCAWSVQGRDTGELFFGEGSRLTVL.